This record covers a single TCR beta chain. The antigen is unknown. The record originates from a study of pediatric ulcerative colitis. Study-level findings and limits: Rectal pinch biopsies may have included blood-derived T cells, especially in patients with overt colitis. A couple of rectal CDR3 clonotypes occurred in all ulcerative colitis patients. Blood-rectal clonal overlap within each person was significantly higher in ulcerative colitis patients than controls.

Method: immunoSEQ multiplex PCR; TCRdb's copy keeps in-frame clones and lacks some. The sample gives 30,000 to 40,000 clones, roughly 81% of which show up once; 1.1% is in the top ten. There are 12 residues in the CDR3. V shed 3 bases and J shed 0 bases, with 3 bases lying between them. Per the germline V gene, CDR1 is WSHSY and CDR2 is SAAADI. During colonoscopy, one to two rectal pinch biopsies were collected. The chain joins TRBV10-2 to TRBJ2-7; no reliable D call. This TCR was sampled from a boy younger than 18 with mild ulcerative colitis. The sample taken for sequencing was gut tissue. CDR3 sequence: CASSDSSYEQYF. CDR3 coding DNA: TGCGCCAGCAGTGACAGCTCCTACGAGCAGTACTTC.